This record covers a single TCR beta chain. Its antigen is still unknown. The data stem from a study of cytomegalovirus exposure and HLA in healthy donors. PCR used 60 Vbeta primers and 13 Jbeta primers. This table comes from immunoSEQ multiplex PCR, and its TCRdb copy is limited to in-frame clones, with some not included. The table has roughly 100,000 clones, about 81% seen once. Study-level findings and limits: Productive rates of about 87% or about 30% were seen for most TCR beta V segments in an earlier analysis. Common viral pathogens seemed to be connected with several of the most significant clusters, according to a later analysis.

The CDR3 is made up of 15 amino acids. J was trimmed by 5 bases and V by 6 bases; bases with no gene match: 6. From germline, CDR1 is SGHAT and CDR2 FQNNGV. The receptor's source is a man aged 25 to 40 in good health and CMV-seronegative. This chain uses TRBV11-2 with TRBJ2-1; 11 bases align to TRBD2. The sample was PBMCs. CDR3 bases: TGTGCCAGCAGACCTACTAGCGGGAGAGACAATGAGCAGTTCTTC. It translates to CASRPTSGRDNEQFF.